This T cell receptor (beta chain) appears in the sequencing data of a study of blood T cell repertoires in COVID-19. Study-level information: From the United States, Italy and Spain came samples of acute and convalescent COVID-19.

TCRdb keeps only in-frame clones here, not all; method: immunoSEQ multiplex PCR. The sample shows some 180,000 clones, roughly 80% of them seen only once. The V end was cut by 0 bases, the J end by 6 bases, with 6 bases between. Germline CDR1 and CDR2: SGHDN and FVKESK. The CDR3 sequence is 13 residues long. Study members were between roughly 18 and 100 years old and lived in some 26 US regions. Assignments of participants to cohorts depended upon their own reported clinical history. The specimen was PBMCs or T cells enriched from blood (not recorded which). V is TRBV14 and J is TRBJ1-5; D is uncertain. The origin of this receptor is a woman in her sixties with acute COVID-19. The CDR3 sequence is CASSQDRGQPQHF. The CDR3 nucleotides are TGTGCCAGCAGCCAAGATCGGGGTCAGCCCCAGCATTTT. Drawing the rest from reference TRBV14 and TRBJ1-5, the complete variable domain is EAGVTQFPSHSVIEKGQTVTLRCDPISGHDNLYWYRRVMGKEIKFLLHFVKESKQDESGMPNNRFLAERTGGTYSTLKVQPAELEDSGVYFCASSQDRGQPQHFGDGTRLSIL.